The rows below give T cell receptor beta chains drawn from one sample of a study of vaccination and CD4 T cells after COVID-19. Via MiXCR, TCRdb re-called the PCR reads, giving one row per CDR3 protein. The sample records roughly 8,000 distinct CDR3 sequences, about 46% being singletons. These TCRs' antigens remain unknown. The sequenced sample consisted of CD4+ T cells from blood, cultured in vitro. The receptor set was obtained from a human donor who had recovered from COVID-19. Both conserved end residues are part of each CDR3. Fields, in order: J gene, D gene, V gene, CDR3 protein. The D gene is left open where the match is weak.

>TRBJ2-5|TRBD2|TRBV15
CATSRDSTSGRLGDETQYF
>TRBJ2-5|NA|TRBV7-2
CASSLSSETQYF
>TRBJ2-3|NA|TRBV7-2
CASSLHRRGDTQYF
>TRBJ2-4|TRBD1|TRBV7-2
CASSPGGVKNIQYF
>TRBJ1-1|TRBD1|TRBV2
CASRTGQQNTEAFF
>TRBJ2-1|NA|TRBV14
CASSQVWRRAYNEQFF
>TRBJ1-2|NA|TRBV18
CASSPGGSYGYTF
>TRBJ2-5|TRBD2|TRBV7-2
CASSFAGGQETQYF
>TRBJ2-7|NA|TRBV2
CASSDFGSVAYEQYF
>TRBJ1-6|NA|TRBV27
CASSLGGGKARNSPLHF
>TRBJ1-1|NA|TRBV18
CASAEWGTEAFF
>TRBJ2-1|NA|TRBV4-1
CASSQDGSGSRHNEQFF
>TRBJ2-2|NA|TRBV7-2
CASSRPQSYTGELFF
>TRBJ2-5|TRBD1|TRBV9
CASSVGQGLETQYF
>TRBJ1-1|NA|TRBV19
CASSPRGRGTEAFF
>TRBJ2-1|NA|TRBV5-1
CASSLVQITGPSGEQFF
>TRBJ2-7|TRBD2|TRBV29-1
CSVEASGRAGQYF
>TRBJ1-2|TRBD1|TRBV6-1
CASSQTGGYGYTF
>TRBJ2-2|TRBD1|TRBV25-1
CASSSLGTGYTGELFF